A selection of T cell receptor beta chains follows, all from one sample in a study of T cell responses to AZD1222 COVID-19 vaccine. Generated by immunoSEQ multiplex PCR, the TCRdb table keeps only in-frame clones and is missing some. The sample lists 80,000 or so clones; nearly 85% were seen once. Here the sequenced sample was peripheral blood, taken on day 0 of AZD1222 vaccination. The receptor set was obtained from an adult in good health. The CDR3 runs from the conserved cysteine through the conserved F or W. Fields, in order: V gene, D gene, clone size, J gene, CDR3 protein, CDR3 DNA. The D gene is left open where the match is weak. For some rows the clone size is stated as once, few or many, or as a class when expanded; others skip it.

v_call: TRBV29-1; d_call: TRBD2; clone_size: -; j_call: TRBJ2-1; cdr3_aa: CSVEDRETRRPGTSGQYNEQFF; cdr3_nt: TGCAGCGTTGAAGATAGGGAGACTCGTCGTCCCGGGACTAGCGGGCAATACAATGAGCAGTTCTTC
v_call: TRBV9; d_call: -; clone_size: -; j_call: TRBJ2-7; cdr3_aa: CASSVGTGPAYEQYF; cdr3_nt: TGTGCCAGCAGCGTAGGGACGGGACCCGCCTACGAGCAGTACTTC
v_call: TRBV7-9; d_call: -; clone_size: -; j_call: TRBJ2-3; cdr3_aa: CASSLAPFPYF; cdr3_nt: TGTGCCAGCAGCTTAGCCCCGTTCCCGTATTTT
v_call: TRBV5-1; d_call: -; clone_size: -; j_call: TRBJ2-2; cdr3_aa: CASSLAPSGSTGELFF; cdr3_nt: TGCGCCAGCAGCTTGGCCCCAAGCGGTTCCACCGGGGAGCTGTTTTTT
v_call: TRBV19; d_call: -; clone_size: -; j_call: TRBJ1-5; cdr3_aa: CASSKGVNQPQHF; cdr3_nt: TGTGCCAGTAGTAAGGGCGTCAATCAGCCCCAGCATTTT
v_call: TRBV5-1; d_call: -; clone_size: -; j_call: TRBJ2-2; cdr3_aa: CASSLEGPNTGELFF; cdr3_nt: TGCGCCAGCAGCTTGGAGGGACCCAACACCGGGGAGCTGTTTTTT
v_call: TRBV10-3; d_call: -; clone_size: few; j_call: TRBJ2-5; cdr3_aa: CAMAGSFLETQYF; cdr3_nt: TGTGCCATGGCGGGTAGCTTCCTGGAGACCCAGTACTTC
v_call: TRBV7-2; d_call: -; clone_size: -; j_call: TRBJ2-7; cdr3_aa: CASSFDDYEQYF; cdr3_nt: TGTGCCAGCAGCTTCGACGACTACGAGCAGTACTTC
v_call: TRBV19; d_call: TRBD1; clone_size: few; j_call: TRBJ1-2; cdr3_aa: CASGTGNGYTF; cdr3_nt: TGTGCCAGTGGGACAGGGAATGGCTACACCTTC
v_call: TRBV21-1; d_call: -; clone_size: -; j_call: TRBJ2-3; cdr3_aa: CASSKAPAGGTDTQYF; cdr3_nt: TGTGCCAGCAGCAAAGCACCAGCGGGGGGCACAGATACGCAGTATTTT
v_call: TRBV5-1; d_call: TRBD2; clone_size: -; j_call: TRBJ2-3; cdr3_aa: CASSQTSATDTQYF; cdr3_nt: TGCGCCAGCAGTCAGACTAGCGCGACAGATACGCAGTATTTT
v_call: TRBV3-1/TRBV3-2; d_call: -; clone_size: -; j_call: TRBJ1-6; cdr3_aa: CASSQDLTGQKPLHF; cdr3_nt: TGTGCCAGCAGCCAAGATCTAACAGGGCAGAAACCCCTCCACTTT
v_call: TRBV19; d_call: -; clone_size: -; j_call: TRBJ1-6; cdr3_aa: CASSISPGNSPLHF; cdr3_nt: TGTGCCAGTAGTATATCCCCCGGGAATTCACCCCTCCACTTT
v_call: TRBV19; d_call: -; clone_size: -; j_call: TRBJ2-7; cdr3_aa: CASSEGTYEQYF; cdr3_nt: TGTGCCAGTAGTGAGGGAACCTACGAGCAGTACTTC
v_call: TRBV5-4; d_call: TRBD2; clone_size: -; j_call: TRBJ2-7; cdr3_aa: CASSLTGTSRRYEQYF; cdr3_nt: TGTGCCAGCAGCTTGACGGGGACTAGCAGGCGTTACGAGCAGTACTTC
v_call: TRBV5-1; d_call: -; clone_size: -; j_call: TRBJ1-5; cdr3_aa: CASSWGPGQPQHF; cdr3_nt: TGCGCCAGCAGTTGGGGCCCCGGTCAGCCCCAGCATTTT
v_call: TRBV5-4; d_call: TRBD1; clone_size: -; j_call: TRBJ1-2; cdr3_aa: CASSMTDRNWLGYTF; cdr3_nt: TGTGCCAGCAGCATGACGGACAGGAACTGGTTGGGCTACACCTTC
v_call: TRBV9; d_call: -; clone_size: -; j_call: TRBJ1-4; cdr3_aa: CASSVGDFANEKLFF; cdr3_nt: TGTGCCAGCAGCGTAGGCGACTTCGCTAATGAAAAACTGTTTTTT
v_call: TRBV2; d_call: -; clone_size: -; j_call: TRBJ2-7; cdr3_aa: CASSEGELGSKRPYEQYF; cdr3_nt: TGTGCCAGCAGTGAGGGGGAGCTGGGCAGCAAACGACCCTACGAGCAGTACTTC
v_call: TRBV6-5; d_call: -; clone_size: -; j_call: TRBJ2-7; cdr3_aa: CASSSPGQGNTYEQYF; cdr3_nt: TGTGCCAGCAGTTCTCCGGGCCAGGGGAACACCTACGAGCAGTACTTC
v_call: TRBV7-2; d_call: -; clone_size: -; j_call: TRBJ2-7; cdr3_aa: CASSSLTGTEGIYEQYF; cdr3_nt: TGTGCCAGCAGCTCCCTTACCGGGACGGAGGGAATCTACGAGCAGTACTTC
v_call: TRBV30; d_call: TRBD1; clone_size: -; j_call: TRBJ1-2; cdr3_aa: CAWSVGTAGAYGYTF; cdr3_nt: TGTGCCTGGAGTGTCGGGACAGCCGGGGCCTATGGCTACACCTTC